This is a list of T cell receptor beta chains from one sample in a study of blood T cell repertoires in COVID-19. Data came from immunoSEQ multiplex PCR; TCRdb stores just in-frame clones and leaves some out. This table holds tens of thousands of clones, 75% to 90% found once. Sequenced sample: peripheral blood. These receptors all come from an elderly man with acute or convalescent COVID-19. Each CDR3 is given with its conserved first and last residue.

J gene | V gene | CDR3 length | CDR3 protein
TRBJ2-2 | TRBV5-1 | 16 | CASSLLGTANTGELFF
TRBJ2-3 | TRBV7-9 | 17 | CASSKESGRGTADTQYF
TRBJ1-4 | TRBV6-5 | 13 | CAITGQGGEKLFF
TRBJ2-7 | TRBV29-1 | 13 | CSVVRDRANEQYF
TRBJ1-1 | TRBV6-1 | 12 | CASSDGVTEAFF
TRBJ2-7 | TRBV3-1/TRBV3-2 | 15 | CASSQAPQGVYEQYF
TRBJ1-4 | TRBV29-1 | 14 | CSVDETGINEKLFF
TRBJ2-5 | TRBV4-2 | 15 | CASSSGATGQETQYF
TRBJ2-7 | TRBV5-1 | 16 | CASSLWSGATPYEQYF
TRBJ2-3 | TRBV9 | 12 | CASSVTRDTQYF
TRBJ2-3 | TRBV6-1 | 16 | CASSDNSAGDTDTQYF
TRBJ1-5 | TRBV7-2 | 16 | CASSLVGGASNQPQHF
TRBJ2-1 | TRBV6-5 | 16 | CASSYGPGQVYNEQFF
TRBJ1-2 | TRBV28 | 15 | CASSPDRGLYYGYTF
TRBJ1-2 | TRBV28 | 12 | CASSFRGYGYTF
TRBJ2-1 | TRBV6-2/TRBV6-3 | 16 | CASSYFPAGAGNEQFF
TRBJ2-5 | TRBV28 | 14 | CASSSLALKETQYF
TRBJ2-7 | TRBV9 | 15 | CASSVVGDSEYEQYF
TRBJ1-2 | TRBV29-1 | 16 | CSAAAPRGGTGYGYTF
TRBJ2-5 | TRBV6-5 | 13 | CASRTGTEETQYF
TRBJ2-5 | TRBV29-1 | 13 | CSVESRPRGTQYF
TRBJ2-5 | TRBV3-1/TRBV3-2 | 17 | CASSQVSRGKGQETQYF
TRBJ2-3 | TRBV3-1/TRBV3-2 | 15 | CASSQGAGGTDTQYF
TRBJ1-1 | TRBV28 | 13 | CASSLRQGPEAFF
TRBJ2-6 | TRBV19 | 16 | CASTPGQGFGANVLTF
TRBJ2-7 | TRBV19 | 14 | CASSIVSNSYEQYF
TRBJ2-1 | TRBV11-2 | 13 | CASSLGTSGRWFF
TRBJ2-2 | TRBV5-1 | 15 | CASSLVAYRTGELFF
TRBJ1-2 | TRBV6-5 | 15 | CASRFTGARNYGYTF
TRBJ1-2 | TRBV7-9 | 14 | CASSPGQQSYGYTF
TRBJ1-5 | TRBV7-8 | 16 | CASSPVSRLMDQPQHF
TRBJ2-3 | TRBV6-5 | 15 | CASSYGGGAADTQYF
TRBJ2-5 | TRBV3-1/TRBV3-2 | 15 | CASSQRGGASETQYF
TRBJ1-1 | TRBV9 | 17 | CASSLGTVLNPDTEAFF
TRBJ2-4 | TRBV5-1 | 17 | CASSLVAGRGLVNIQYF
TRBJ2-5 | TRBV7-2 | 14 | CASSPSRGSETQYF
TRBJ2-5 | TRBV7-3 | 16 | CASSLNALAGKETQYF
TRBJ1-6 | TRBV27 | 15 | CASRPNRGIRSPLHF
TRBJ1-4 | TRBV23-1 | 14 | CASSRGQRVEKLFF
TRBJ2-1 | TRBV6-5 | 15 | CASSSRGRTANEQFF
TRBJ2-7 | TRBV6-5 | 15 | CASSPDSFFSYEQYF
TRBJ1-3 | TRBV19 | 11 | CASSPSNTIYF
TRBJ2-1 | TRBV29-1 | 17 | CSARGWMTSGGDGEQFF
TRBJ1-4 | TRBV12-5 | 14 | CASGLAGTNEKLFF
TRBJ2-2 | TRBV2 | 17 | CASSEQGQPPNTGELFF
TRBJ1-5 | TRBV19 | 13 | CASSRVINQPQHF
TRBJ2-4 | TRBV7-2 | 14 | CASSPTGAQNIQYF